In this sample, the clone carrying this TCR beta chain turned up many times. As yet, its antigen is unknown. This sample is drawn from a study of glioma-infiltrating T cells. Study findings and constraints: Gliomas, especially low-grade, showed above-expected tissue-blood divergence; non-neoplastic patients showed below. CDR3 overlap between tissue and blood was very small.

The V end was cut by 3 bases, the J end by 4 bases, with 12 bases between. This CDR3 is built from 14 residues. CDR1 is MNHEY and CDR2 is SMNVEV in the germline V gene (reference sequence). Using RNA template, CDR3s of TCR alpha and beta were amplified with iRepertoire arm-PCR. In TCRdb, the multiplex PCR reads were re-called with MiXCR into one record per CDR3 protein. The sample has fewer than 110,000 distinct CDR3 sequences; less than 30% are singletons. The sequence was obtained from a human donor with low-grade glioma or glioblastoma, undergoing nonglioma brain surgery, or in good health (not recorded which). Sequenced sample: glioma tissue, nonneoplastic brain tissue, or PBMCs (not recorded which). The genes are TRBV27 and TRBJ1-1; D perhaps matches TRBD1 (6 bases). The CDR3 protein is CASSFRGGSTEAFF. The CDR3 bases are TGTGCCAGCAGTTTCAGGGGAGGGAGCACTGAAGCTTTCTTT.